The following is a T cell receptor beta chain sequence with its context. Antigen specificity is unknown. Other DNA sequences of this sample code for an identical CDR3. Germline V gene data show CDR1 as SGHRS and CDR2 as YFSETQ. The CDR3 covers 14 residues. The J segment lost 2 bases and the V segment lost 0 bases, leaving 1 base of the junction unmatched. The record originates from a study of cytomegalovirus exposure and HLA in healthy donors. Study results and caveats: The investigators catalogued 150 to 200 TCR beta chains as cytomegalovirus-associated. High specificity and sensitivity for cytomegalovirus status were reported for the classifier. Confirmation was obtained in vitro that three CMV-associated chains are specific for CMV antigens.

While the first cohort had over 650 subjects, the donors belonged to the separate validation cohort of over a hundred subjects. Data came from immunoSEQ multiplex PCR; TCRdb stores just in-frame clones and leaves some out. The sample comprises 65,000 to 75,000 clones, 94% of which are singletons, and around 1.5% rests with the top ten. The sample consisted of PBMCs. The chain employs TRBV5-1 and TRBJ2-7; 8 bases are shared with TRBD1. This TCR derives from a man younger than 35 in good health and CMV-seropositive. The CDR3 reads CASSLDRGAYEQYF. CDR3 DNA sequence: TGCGCCAGCAGCTTGGACAGGGGGGCCTACGAGCAGTACTTC.